The sequence of this T cell receptor beta chain was determined in a study of cytomegalovirus exposure and HLA in healthy donors. 13 Jbeta primers and 60 Vbeta primers were used for the PCR. This table comes from immunoSEQ multiplex PCR, and its TCRdb copy is limited to in-frame clones, with some not included. The data contain some 93,000 clones, roughly 10% of them singletons. Study-wide points: Most likely, a cluster of highly shared sequence variants arose as a sequencing artifact.

In regard to this clone: The target antigen is unknown.

V lost 6 bases and J lost 0; bases outside the gene matches: 12. This CDR3 has 19 residues. Germline values: CDR1 MNHEY, CDR2 SMNVEV (reference sequence). This rearrangement joins TRBV27 to TRBJ2-7, with 15 bases identical to TRBD2. The source of this sequence is a man aged 50-60 years in good health and CMV-seropositive. Sample: PBMCs. The CDR3 loop is CASRRFAGTSGRSSYEQYF. The CDR3 region has the DNA TGTGCCAGCAGACGCTTTGCCGGGACTAGCGGGAGGAGCTCCTACGAGCAGTACTTC.